This T cell receptor beta chain was obtained from a study of OX40 agonist ivuxolimab in advanced cancers. TCRdb's copy holds only in-frame clones and misses some; the assay was immunoSEQ multiplex PCR. The table has about 46,000 clones, 90% to 95% seen once. This CDR3 spans 15 amino acids. The germline CDR1 and CDR2 sequences are SGHNT and YYREEE (reference sequence). Trimming pared 4 bases from V and 1 base from J, leaving 12 bases between. The chain is built from TRBV5-4 and TRBJ2-1; the D gene is possibly TRBD2 (6 bases). The material sequenced was CD4+ or CD8+ T cells sorted from blood, taken in a trial of the OX40 agonist ivuxolimab. The sequence was collected from an adult with an advanced solid tumor such as melanoma, head and neck, liver or kidney cancer. The DNA of the CDR3 is TGTGCCAGCAGCCCGGGACTGGAATCCTACAATGAGCAGTTCTTC. It codes for CASSPGLESYNEQFF.